This T cell receptor (beta chain) was captured in a study of blood T cell repertoires in COVID-19. Across the study: Researchers got acute and convalescent COVID-19 samples from the United States, Italy and Spain. PBMCs, B-cell-depleted T cells, or T cells were the source of the cDNA or gDNA that made up the material.

Sequenced by immunoSEQ multiplex PCR; TCRdb stores in-frame clones only, minus some. The data show under 300,000 clones, around 81% seen once. CDR1 and CDR2 (germline): SNHLY, FYNNEI. CDR3 length equals 14 residues. The J segment lost 3 bases and the V segment lost 11 bases, leaving 10 bases of the junction unmatched. The genes are TRBV2 and TRBJ2-3; 8 positions agree with TRBD2. Specimen: peripheral blood. This TCR was sampled from a man younger than 40 who had recovered from COVID-19. The CDR3 spells CAVSGGPGTDTQYF. CDR3 DNA sequence: TGTGCCGTTTCGGGGGGGCCGGGGACAGATACGCAGTATTTT.